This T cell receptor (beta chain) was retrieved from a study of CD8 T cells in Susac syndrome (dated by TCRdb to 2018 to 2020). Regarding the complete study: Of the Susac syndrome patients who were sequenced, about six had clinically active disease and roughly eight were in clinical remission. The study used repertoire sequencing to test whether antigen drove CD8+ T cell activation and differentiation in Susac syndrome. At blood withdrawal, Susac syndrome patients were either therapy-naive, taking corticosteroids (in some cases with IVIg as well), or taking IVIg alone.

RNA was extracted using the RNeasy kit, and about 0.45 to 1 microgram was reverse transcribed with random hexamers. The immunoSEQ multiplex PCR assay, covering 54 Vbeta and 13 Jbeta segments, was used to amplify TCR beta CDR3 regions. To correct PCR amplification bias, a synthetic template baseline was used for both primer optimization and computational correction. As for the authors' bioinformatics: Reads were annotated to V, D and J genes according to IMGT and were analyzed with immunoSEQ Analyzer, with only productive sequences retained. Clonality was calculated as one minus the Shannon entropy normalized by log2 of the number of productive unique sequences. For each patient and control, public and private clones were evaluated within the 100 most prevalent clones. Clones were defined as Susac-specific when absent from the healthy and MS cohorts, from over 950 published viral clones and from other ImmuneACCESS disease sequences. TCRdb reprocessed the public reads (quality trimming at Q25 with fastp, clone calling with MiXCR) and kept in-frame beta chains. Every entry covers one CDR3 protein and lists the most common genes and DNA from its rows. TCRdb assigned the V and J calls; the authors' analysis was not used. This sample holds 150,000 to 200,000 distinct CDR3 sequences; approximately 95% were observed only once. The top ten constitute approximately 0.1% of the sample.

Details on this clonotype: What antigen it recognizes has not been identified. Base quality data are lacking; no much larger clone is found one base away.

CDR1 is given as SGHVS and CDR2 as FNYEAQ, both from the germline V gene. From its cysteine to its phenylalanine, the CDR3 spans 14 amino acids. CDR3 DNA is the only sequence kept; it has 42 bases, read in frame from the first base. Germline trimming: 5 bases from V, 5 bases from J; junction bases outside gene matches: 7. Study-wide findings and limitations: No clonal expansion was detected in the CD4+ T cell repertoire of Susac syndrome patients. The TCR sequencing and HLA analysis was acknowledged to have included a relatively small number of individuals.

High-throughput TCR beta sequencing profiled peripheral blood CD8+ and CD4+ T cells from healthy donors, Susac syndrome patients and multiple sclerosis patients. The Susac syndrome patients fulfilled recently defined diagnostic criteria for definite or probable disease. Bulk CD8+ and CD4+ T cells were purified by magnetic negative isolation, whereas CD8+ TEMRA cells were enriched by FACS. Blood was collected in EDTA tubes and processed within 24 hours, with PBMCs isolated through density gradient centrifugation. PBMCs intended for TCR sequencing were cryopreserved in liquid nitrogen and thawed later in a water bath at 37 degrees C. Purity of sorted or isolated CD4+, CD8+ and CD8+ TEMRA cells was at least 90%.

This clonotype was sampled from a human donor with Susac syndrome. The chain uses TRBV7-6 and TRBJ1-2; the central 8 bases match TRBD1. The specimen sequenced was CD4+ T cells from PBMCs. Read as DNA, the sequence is TGTGCCAGCAGCCAGGGACAGGCTGGGTATGGCTACACCTTC. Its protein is CASSQGQAGYGYTF.